In this sample, the clone carrying this TCR beta chain turned up once. The entry originates in a study of CD8+CD57+ T cells in acquired aplastic anemia. Across the study: The mean DNA yield obtained from sorted CD4+ and CD8+ cells came to roughly 3 ug.

V was cut by 6 bases and J by 0 bases, with 15 bases left in between. The germline gives CDR1 SQVTM, CDR2 ANQGSEA. The CDR3 is made up of 15 amino acids. Researchers used genomic DNA as the template to profile TCR beta VDJ and CDR3. MiXCR, run by TCRdb on the reads, gives a single entry per CDR3 protein. The sample lists 180,000 or so distinct CDR3 sequences; around half were seen once. Before being chosen for sequencing, patients had shown CD8+CD57+ cell expansion by flow cytometry. A severe acquired aplastic anemia diagnosis applied to all patients. Source material: sorted CD4+, CD8+, or CD8+CD57+ T cells (not recorded which) from PBMCs. The chain couples TRBV29-1 to TRBJ2-1, with D maybe TRBD1 (6 bases). The clonotype was recovered from a human donor with aplastic anemia. Written as DNA, the CDR3 is TGCAGCGTGGCAGGACAGCCCCCCTCCTACAATGAGCAGTTCTTC. It is translated as CSVAGQPPSYNEQFF.